These T cell receptor beta chains were read from a single sample in a study of CD8+CD57+ T cells in acquired aplastic anemia. One entry per CDR3 protein, called by TCRdb with MiXCR from the reads. Of 110,000 or so distinct CDR3 sequences listed, around half are singletons. The sample consisted of sorted CD4+, CD8+, or CD8+CD57+ T cells (not recorded which) from PBMCs. The receptors stem from a human donor in good health, serving as a control. Each CDR3 is given with its conserved first and last residue. The order of the fields is V gene, J gene, CDR3 protein.

>TRBV9|TRBJ1-5
CASSVGGQGQPQHF
>TRBV5-6|TRBJ2-7
CASSSGSRGITYEQYF
>TRBV10-3|TRBJ1-3
CAITTGGLSGNTIYF
>TRBV4-1|TRBJ2-5
CASSQGSGGQETQYF
>TRBV9|TRBJ1-5
CASGGTGGDQPRHF
>TRBV19|TRBJ1-1
CASSSGQAMNTEAFF
>TRBV19|TRBJ2-1
CASSVRAGTYNEQFF
>TRBV20-1|TRBJ2-7
CSAARGSLYEQYF
>TRBV2|TRBJ1-6
CASSVLYSPLHF
>TRBV20-1|TRBJ1-2
CSARDQDRGPLGYTF
>TRBV5-1|TRBJ2-1
CASSSIGLAGVGAHEQFF
>TRBV20-1|TRBJ2-5
CSARVSGGSETQYF
>TRBV7-8|-
CASSLAGAARETQYF
>TRBV10-3|TRBJ2-3
CAIGAFAGTTDTQYF
>TRBV2|TRBJ2-1
CASTALASSYNEQFF
>TRBV20-1|TRBJ1-6
CSARDRQGDSSPLHF
>TRBV7-8|TRBJ1-6
CASSVAGDSPLHF
>TRBV19|TRBJ2-3
CASSSPRDTDTDTQYF
>TRBV11-2|TRBJ2-5
CASSLGWADLQETQYF
>TRBV19|TRBJ1-3
CASRTVGNTIYF
>TRBV2|TRBJ2-7
CASSADTGTWDEQYF
>TRBV10-1|TRBJ1-6
CASSDGGLDNSPLHF
>TRBV5-1|TRBJ2-1
CASSLEYRGLDEQFF
>TRBV11-2|TRBJ2-7
CASSLDPGPSYEQYF
>TRBV20-1|TRBJ2-5
CSARDLGTQYF
>TRBV5-6|TRBJ2-5
CASRETGATWETQYF
>TRBV7-2|TRBJ1-1
CASSLLGENTEAFF
>TRBV30|TRBJ1-3
CAWSSGLYGNTIYF